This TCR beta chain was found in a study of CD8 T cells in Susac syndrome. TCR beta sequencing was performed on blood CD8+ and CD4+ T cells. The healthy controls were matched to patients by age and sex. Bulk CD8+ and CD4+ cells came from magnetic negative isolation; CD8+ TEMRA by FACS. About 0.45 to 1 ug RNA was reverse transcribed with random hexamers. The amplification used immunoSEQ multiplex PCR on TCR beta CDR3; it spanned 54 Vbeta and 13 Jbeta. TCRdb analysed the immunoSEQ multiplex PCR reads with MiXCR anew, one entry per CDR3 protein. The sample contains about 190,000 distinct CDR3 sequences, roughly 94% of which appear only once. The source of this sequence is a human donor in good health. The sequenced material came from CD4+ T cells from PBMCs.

CDR3 protein: CASSLGLAGTTGELFF. The CDR3 DNA sequence: TGCGCCAGCAGCTTGGGACTAGCGGGAACCACCGGGGAGCTGTTTTTT. The chain links TRBV5-1 to TRBJ2-2; TRBD2 agrees at 11 bases. The CDR3 is made up of 16 amino acids. After removal of 0 bases from V and 4 bases from J, the junction contained 2 bases not matched to a gene. Germline CDR1 is SGHRS and CDR2 is YFSETQ.